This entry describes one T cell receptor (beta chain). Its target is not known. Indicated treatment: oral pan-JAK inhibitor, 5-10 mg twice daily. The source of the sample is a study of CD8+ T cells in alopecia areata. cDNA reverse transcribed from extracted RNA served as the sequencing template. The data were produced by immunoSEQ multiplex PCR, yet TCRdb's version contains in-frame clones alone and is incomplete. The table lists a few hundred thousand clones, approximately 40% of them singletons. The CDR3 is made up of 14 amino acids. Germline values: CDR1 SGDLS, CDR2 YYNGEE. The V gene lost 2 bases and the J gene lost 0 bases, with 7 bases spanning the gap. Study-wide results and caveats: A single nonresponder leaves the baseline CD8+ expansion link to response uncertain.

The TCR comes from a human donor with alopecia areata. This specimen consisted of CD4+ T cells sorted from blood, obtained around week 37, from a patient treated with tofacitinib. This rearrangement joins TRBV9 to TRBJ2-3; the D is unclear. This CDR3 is CASSVTRSTDTQYF. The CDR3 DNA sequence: TGTGCCAGCAGCGTTACCAGGAGCACAGATACGCAGTATTTT.